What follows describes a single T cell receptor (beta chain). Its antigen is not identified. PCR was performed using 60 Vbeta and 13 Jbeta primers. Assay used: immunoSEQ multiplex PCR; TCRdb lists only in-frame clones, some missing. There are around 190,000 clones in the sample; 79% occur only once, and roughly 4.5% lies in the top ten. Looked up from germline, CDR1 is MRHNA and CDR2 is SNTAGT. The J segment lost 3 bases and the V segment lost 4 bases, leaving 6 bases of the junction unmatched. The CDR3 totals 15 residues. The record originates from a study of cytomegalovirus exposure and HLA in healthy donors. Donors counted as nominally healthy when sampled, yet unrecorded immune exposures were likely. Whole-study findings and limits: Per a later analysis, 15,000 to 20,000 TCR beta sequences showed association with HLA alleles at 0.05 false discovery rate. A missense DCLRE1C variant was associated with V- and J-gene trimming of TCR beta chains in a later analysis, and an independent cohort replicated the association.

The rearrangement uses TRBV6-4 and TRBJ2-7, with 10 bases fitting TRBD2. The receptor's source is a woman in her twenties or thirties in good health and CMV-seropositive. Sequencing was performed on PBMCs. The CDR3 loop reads CASSVEASGGYEQYF. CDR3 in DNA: TGTGCCAGCAGTGTTGAGGCTAGCGGGGGCTACGAGCAGTACTTC.